Included here is one TCR beta chain sequence, with context. The antigen is undetermined. This entry comes from a study of cytomegalovirus exposure and HLA in healthy donors. The PCR ran on 60 Vbeta and 13 Jbeta primers. Sequencing was performed with immunoSEQ multiplex PCR; in TCRdb, only in-frame clones are kept and a portion is missing. This sample has roughly 190,000 clones, with approximately 86% found just once. Per the germline V gene, CDR1 is LGHNA and CDR2 is YNFKEQ. Trimming pared 0 bases from V and 4 bases from J, leaving 12 bases between. The CDR3 contains 15 residues. Findings and caveats of the study: TCR beta sequences reportedly predicted most subjects' HLA-A and HLA-B alleles accurately.

Source material: PBMCs. The TCR comes from a woman in her late teens or twenties in good health and CMV-seronegative. This chain connects TRBV4-2 to TRBJ1-2; a possible D gene is TRBD1 (6 bases). The DNA of the CDR3 is TGTGCCAGCAGCCAAGATCAGCCAGGGGCCTATGGCTACACCTTC. Translation: CASSQDQPGAYGYTF.